A single sample gave rise to the 12 T cell receptor beta chains below, sequenced in a study of T cells after yellow fever vaccination. TCRdb used MiXCR to reprocess the 5' RACE reads, holding one entry per CDR3 protein. The sample carries 300,000 or so distinct CDR3 sequences, 10% to 15% recorded once. The source material was CD4+ T cells sorted from PBMCs, sampled 45 days after the yellow fever booster vaccination. The origin of the receptors is a man between 25 and 39 years old who received the YFV17D yellow fever vaccine.

This clonotype occurred a few times. The chain is built from TRBV11-2 and TRBJ2-7; D is possibly TRBD2 (7 bases). The CDR3 is 14 residues long. The germline CDR1 and CDR2 sequences are SGHAT and FQNNGV. Trimming stripped 5 bases from V and 6 bases from J, with 17 bases between. CDR3 bases: TGTGCCAGCAGCGCGGGACTCCGGGGGGCCGAGCAGTACTTC. Its translation: CASSAGLRGAEQYF.

This clonotype was counted only a few times. V gene TRBV27 combines with J gene TRBJ2-7, with D possibly called TRBD1 or TRBD2 (6 bases each). The CDR3 is 15 amino acids. V lost 5 bases and J lost 5, with 19 bases in between. Per the germline V gene, CDR1 is MNHEY and CDR2 is SMNVEV (reference sequence). The CDR3 nucleotides read TGTGCCAGCAGTACATTAATCTCTGGGGGGCACGAGCAGTACTTC. It specifies CASSTLISGGHEQYF.

This clonotype has ten or more counts. The CDR3 DNA reads as TGTGCCAGCAGTTACGCTCAGGGCACTTACAATGAGCAGTTCTTC. Amino acid sequence: CASSYAQGTYNEQFF. The V and J genes are TRBV6-2 or TRBV6-3 and TRBJ2-1; TRBD1 is a possible D gene (5 bases). Germline assignment: CDR1 MNHEY and CDR2 SVGEGT. CDR3 length: 15 residues. V was pared by 2 bases and J by 4 bases, with 12 bases between.

The V and J genes are TRBV7-2 and TRBJ1-2; TRBD1 agrees at 12 bases. This CDR3 has 14 residues. The V gene's germline CDR1 is SGHTA and CDR2 FQGNSA. V lost 7 bases, J lost 8 bases, and 8 bases stayed unmatched. The CDR3 bases are TGTGCCAGCACCCCGGGACAGGGGGCCGGCGGCTACACCTTC. Amino acids: CASTPGQGAGGYTF.

This clonotype came up a few times. The rearrangement links TRBV20-1 to TRBJ2-5; D perhaps matches TRBD2 (6 bases). Germline V gives CDR1 DFQATT, CDR2 SNEGSKA (reference sequence). The V end lost 5 bases, the J end lost 7 bases, and 23 bases lay between the germline ends. The CDR3 extends over 15 amino acids. The CDR3 DNA sequence: TGCAGTGCTGACCCCCCGCTAGCGCCCATGTGGACCCAGTACTTC. As protein: CSADPPLAPMWTQYF.

This clonotype was counted a few times. The rearrangement uses TRBV25-1 and TRBJ2-1, with TRBD2 as a possible D gene (5 bases). Germline V gene sequence: CDR1 MGHDK, CDR2 SYGVNS. The length of the CDR3 is 16 residues. V was cut by 3 bases and J by 4 bases, with 16 bases left in between. Written as DNA, the CDR3 is TGTGCCAGCAGTGACCTTAGCGCGAAATCATACAATGAGCAGTTCTTC. This codes for CASSDLSAKSYNEQFF. The variable domain in full, with the rest retrieved from reference TRBV25-1 and TRBJ2-1, is EADIYQTPRYLVIGTGKKITLECSQTMGHDKMYWYQQDPGMELHLIHYSYGVNSTEKGDLSSESTVSRIRTEHFPLTLESARPSHTSQYLCASSDLSAKSYNEQFFGPGTRLTVL.

This chain links TRBV19 with TRBJ2-6; 7 nucleotides match TRBD1. CDR1 is LNHDA, CDR2 SQIVND, per germline (reference sequence). This CDR3 contains 18 residues. Trimming took 5 bases from V and 0 from J; bases not matched to a gene: 10. The CDR3 protein is CASSVGDREDSGANVLTF. The CDR3 DNA reads TGTGCCAGTAGTGTAGGGGACAGAGAAGACTCTGGGGCCAACGTCCTGACTTTC. The full variable domain, its missing parts supplied by reference TRBV19 and TRBJ2-6, is DGGITQSPKYLFRKEGQNVTLSCEQNLNHDAMYWYRQDPGQGLRLIYYSQIVNDFQKGDIAEGYSVSREKKESFPLTVTSAQKNPTAFYLCASSVGDREDSGANVLTFGAGSRLTVL.

The chain couples TRBV5-1 to TRBJ2-1; D uncertain. This CDR3 is 12 amino acids long. The germline V gene has CDR1 SGHRS and CDR2 YFSETQ. Between the trimmed V and J ends, which lost 4 bases and 8 bases, there was a span of 10 bases. CDR3 nucleotide sequence: TGCGCCAGCAGCGTCCAGACCCATGAGCAGTTCTTC. Protein: CASSVQTHEQFF.

This clonotype was found a few times. This chain uses TRBV20-1 with TRBJ2-1; 8 bases match TRBD2. The germline gives CDR1 DFQATT, CDR2 SNEGSKA (reference sequence). V shed 3 bases, J shed 0 bases, and the junction held 13 bases outside the gene matches. The CDR3 has 18 amino acids. The CDR3 DNA follows: TGCAGTGCTAGGCACTCCCAGGGTAGCGGGAACTCCTACAATGAGCAGTTCTTC. Protein sequence: CSARHSQGSGNSYNEQFF.

The gene calls are TRBV7-7 and TRBJ2-2; D is perhaps TRBD2 (5 bases). Germline V gene lookup returns CDR1 SSHAT and CDR2 FNYEAQ (reference sequence). The germline V and J ends were trimmed by 7 bases and 2 bases, with 11 bases remaining between them. The CDR3 length is 14 residues. This CDR3 reads CASKGAHNTGELFF. Written as DNA, the CDR3 is TGTGCCAGCAAGGGAGCTCACAACACCGGGGAGCTGTTTTTT.

This clonotype showed up just a few times. The gene calls are TRBV29-1 and TRBJ2-3; tentative D call: TRBD1 (5 bases). Trimming removed 5 bases at V and 0 bases at J, with 9 bases between. In germline, CDR1 is SQVTM, CDR2 ANQGSEA. This CDR3 comprises 13 residues. CDR3 amino acids: CSVKDTSTDTQYF. CDR3 bases: TGCAGCGTTAAGGACACTAGCACAGATACGCAGTATTTT.

This sequence joins TRBV7-2 and TRBJ2-1; 9 nucleotides align to TRBD1. The ends lost 5 bases at V and 7 bases at J; junction bases unmatched: 12. The CDR3 has 16 amino acids. The V gene's germline CDR1 is SGHTA and CDR2 FQGNSA. CDR3 in amino acids: CASSTQPGQGLNEQFF. The CDR3 coding sequence is TGTGCCAGCAGCACCCAACCGGGACAGGGCCTAAATGAGCAGTTCTTC. The variable domain in full, with the rest retrieved from reference TRBV7-2 and TRBJ2-1, is GAGVSQSPSNKVTEKGKDVELRCDPISGHTALYWYRQSLGQGLEFLIYFQGNSAPDKSGLPSDRFSAERTGGSVSTLTIQRTQQEDSAVYLCASSTQPGQGLNEQFFGPGTRLTVL.